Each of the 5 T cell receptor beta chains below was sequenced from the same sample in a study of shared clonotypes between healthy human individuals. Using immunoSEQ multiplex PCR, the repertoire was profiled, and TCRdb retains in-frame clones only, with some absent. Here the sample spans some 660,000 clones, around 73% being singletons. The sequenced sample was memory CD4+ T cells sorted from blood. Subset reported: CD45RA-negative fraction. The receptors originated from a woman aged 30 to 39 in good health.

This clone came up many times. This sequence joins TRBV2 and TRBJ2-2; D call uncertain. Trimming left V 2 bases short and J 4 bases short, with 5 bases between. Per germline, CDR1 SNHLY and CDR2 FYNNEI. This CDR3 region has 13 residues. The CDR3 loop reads CASSEWGTGELFF. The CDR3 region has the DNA TGTGCCAGCAGTGAATGGGGCACCGGGGAGCTGTTTTTT.

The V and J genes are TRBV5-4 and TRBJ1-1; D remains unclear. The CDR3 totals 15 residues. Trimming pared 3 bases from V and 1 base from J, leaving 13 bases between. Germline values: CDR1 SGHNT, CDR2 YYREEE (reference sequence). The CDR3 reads CASSSHTDGNTEAFF. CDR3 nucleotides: TGTGCCAGCAGCTCCCACACAGATGGGAACACTGAAGCTTTCTTT.

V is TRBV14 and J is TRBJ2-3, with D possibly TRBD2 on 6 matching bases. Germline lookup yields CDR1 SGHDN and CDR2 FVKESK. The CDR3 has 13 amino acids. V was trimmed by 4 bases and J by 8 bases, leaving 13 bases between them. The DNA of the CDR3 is TGTGCCAGCAGCCTAGCGGAGGGAGGTACGCAGTATTTT. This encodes CASSLAEGGTQYF.

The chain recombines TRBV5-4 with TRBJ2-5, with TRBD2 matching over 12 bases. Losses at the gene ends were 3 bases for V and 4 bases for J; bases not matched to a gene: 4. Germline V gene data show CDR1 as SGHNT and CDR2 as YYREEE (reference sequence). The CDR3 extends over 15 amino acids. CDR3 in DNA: TGTGCCAGCAGCTCTAGCGGGAGGGAGGGAGAGACCCAGTACTTC. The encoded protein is CASSSSGREGETQYF.

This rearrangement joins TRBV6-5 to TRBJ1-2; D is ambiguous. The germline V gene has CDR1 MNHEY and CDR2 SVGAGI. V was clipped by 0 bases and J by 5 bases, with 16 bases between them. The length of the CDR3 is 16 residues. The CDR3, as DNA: TGTGCCAGCAGTTACTCGCGACGCGGGCTGGAGTATGGCTACACCTTC. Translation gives CASSYSRRGLEYGYTF.